The 15 T cell receptor beta chains listed next were all sequenced from one sample in a study of cytomegalovirus exposure and HLA in healthy donors. Clones were sequenced by immunoSEQ multiplex PCR, and TCRdb holds only the in-frame ones, with some missing. The sample consists of approximately 220,000 clones, about 89% of them appearing once. The specimen sequenced was PBMCs. The receptors were sampled from a woman in her late teens or twenties in good health and CMV-seronegative.

The V gene is TRBV29-1, the J gene TRBJ1-1; 7 bases line up with TRBD1. Trimming cost V 7 bases and J 4 bases; bases outside gene matches: 12. This CDR3 spans 14 amino acids. Germline V CDR1 and CDR2: SQVTM, ANQGSEA. The CDR3 protein is CSAIIRRQGTEAFF. DNA of the CDR3: TGCAGCGCCATTATTAGGAGACAGGGCACTGAAGCTTTCTTT.

J is TRBJ1-4 and V is TRBV25-1; TRBD1 aligns across 8 bases. The CDR3 contains 13 residues. V gave up 6 bases and J gave up 8 bases; unmatched junction bases: 5. The V gene's germline CDR1 is MGHDK and CDR2 SYGVNS. The CDR3: CASRDRVQEKLFF. The CDR3 DNA is TGTGCCAGCAGGGACAGGGTACAGGAAAAACTGTTTTTT.

The V gene is TRBV4-2, the J gene TRBJ1-1; no reliable D call. V shed 1 base and J shed 4 bases, with 16 bases lying between them. From germline, CDR1 is LGHNA and CDR2 YNFKEQ. The CDR3 spans 16 residues. CDR3 DNA: TGTGCCAGCAGCCAAGTAAATCCGGGAGGAAGCACTGAAGCTTTCTTT. Translated: CASSQVNPGGSTEAFF.

This clone was observed a handful of times. This chain links TRBV27 with TRBJ1-2; D call uncertain. V was trimmed by 8 bases and J by 1 base, leaving 11 bases between them. Germline-derived CDR1 and CDR2 are MNHEY and SMNVEV (reference sequence). This CDR3 is 13 amino acids long. CDR3 bases: TGTGCCAGCGGTACCGCGTTTAACTATGGCTACACCTTC. It is translated as CASGTAFNYGYTF.

In this sample, this clone turned up a few times. The gene calls are TRBV5-1 and TRBJ2-3; 7 bases fit TRBD2. CDR1 and CDR2 (germline): SGHRS, YFSETQ. J gave up 4 bases and V 4 bases, and 3 bases lay outside the gene matches. The CDR3 has 13 residues. The CDR3 DNA follows: TGCGCCAGCAGCATCGGACTAGCAGATACGCAGTATTTT. Protein sequence: CASSIGLADTQYF.

This clone was recorded once. The J gene is TRBJ1-1, the V gene TRBV6-1, with 8 bases lining up with TRBD1. Germline CDR1 reads MNHNS; CDR2 reads SASEGT. This CDR3 region has 13 residues. V lost 11 bases to trimming and J lost 6 bases; unmatched junction nucleotides: 11. CDR3: CAASRGRWAEAFF. The CDR3 region has the DNA TGTGCCGCCAGCAGGGGGCGGTGGGCTGAAGCTTTCTTT.

The chain links TRBV7-7 to TRBJ2-2, with D tentatively TRBD2 (7 bases). The germline V and J ends were trimmed by 5 bases and 6 bases, with 22 bases remaining between them. The CDR3 contains 17 residues. The germline V gene encodes CDR1 SSHAT and CDR2 FNYEAQ (reference sequence). The CDR3: CASSPTWLAEGAGELFF. Here the CDR3 DNA reads TGTGCCAGCAGCCCTACTTGGCTAGCGGAGGGGGCCGGGGAGCTGTTTTTT.

The V gene is TRBV5-8, the J gene TRBJ2-7, with 7 positions matching TRBD2. The length of the CDR3 is 17 residues. Germline trimming cut 4 bases from V and 6 bases from J; bases unmatched to any gene: 19. The germline V gene encodes CDR1 SGHTS and CDR2 YDEGEE. The DNA of the CDR3 is TGTGCCAGCAGCCTATGGAACCGACTAGCCTTACGAGGCGAGCAGTACTTC. Protein product: CASSLWNRLALRGEQYF.

The V gene is TRBV7-2, the J gene TRBJ1-1; perhaps TRBD1 as D (5 bases). This CDR3 has 15 amino acids. Germline CDR1 is SGHTA and CDR2 is FQGNSA. V lost 1 base and J lost 0, with 9 bases in between. CDR3 amino acids: CASSLGGVMNTEAFF. CDR3 nucleotide sequence: TGTGCCAGCAGCTTAGGGGGGGTCATGAACACTGAAGCTTTCTTT.

The V call is TRBV11-2, the J call TRBJ2-2; 11 nucleotides agree with TRBD2. Germline V CDR1 and CDR2: SGHAT, FQNNGV. The CDR3 consists of 16 residues. After removal of 4 bases from V and 7 bases from J, the junction contained 8 bases not matched to a gene. Written as DNA, the CDR3 is TGTGCCAGCAGCTCTAGCGGGAGGATTCGGAGCGGGGAGCTGTTTTTT. It translates to CASSSSGRIRSGELFF.

The chain links TRBV5-6 to TRBJ2-2; 10 nucleotides match TRBD2. The germline gives CDR1 SGHDT, CDR2 YYEEEE. The CDR3 totals 16 residues. The ends lost 3 bases at V and 0 bases at J; junction bases unmatched: 2. Here the CDR3 DNA reads TGTGCCAGCAGCTATCTAGCGGGAGCGAACACCGGGGAGCTGTTTTTT. This translates into CASSYLAGANTGELFF.

The chain uses TRBV9 and TRBJ1-4; 7 bases map to TRBD1. Germline CDR1 SGDLS, CDR2 YYNGEE. The V and J ends lost 3 bases and 8 bases, in that order; junction bases with no gene match: 10. This CDR3 is built from 15 residues. The CDR3 spells CASSGNRGWGEKLFF. CDR3 DNA: TGTGCCAGCAGCGGGAACAGGGGATGGGGCGAAAAACTGTTTTTT.

This chain uses TRBV4-2 with TRBJ1-2; D not resolved. The CDR3 runs to 15 residues. In germline, CDR1 is LGHNA, CDR2 YNFKEQ. Trimming removed 2 bases from V and 3 bases from J, with 13 bases in between. DNA of the CDR3: TGTGCCAGCAGCCAACTCCCCGACACCGACTATGGCTACACCTTC. Translating gives CASSQLPDTDYGYTF.

The chain carries TRBV19 and TRBJ2-1; D is possibly TRBD2 (5 bases). The CDR3 runs 14 residues. The V end was cut by 6 bases, the J end by 2 bases, with 11 bases between. Germline V gene lookup returns CDR1 LNHDA and CDR2 SQIVND (reference sequence). The CDR3 bases are TGTGCCAGTAGCCAAGGAGGTACCTACAATGAGCAGTTCTTC. Amino acid sequence: CASSQGGTYNEQFF.

The chain joins TRBV4-2 to TRBJ1-2; D unclear. Germline values: CDR1 LGHNA, CDR2 YNFKEQ. V lost 0 bases, J lost 1 base, and 15 bases lay in between. CDR3 length equals 17 residues. The CDR3 reads CASSQDPVLSLNYGYTF. CDR3 in DNA: TGTGCCAGCAGCCAAGACCCCGTTCTGAGCCTTAACTATGGCTACACCTTC.